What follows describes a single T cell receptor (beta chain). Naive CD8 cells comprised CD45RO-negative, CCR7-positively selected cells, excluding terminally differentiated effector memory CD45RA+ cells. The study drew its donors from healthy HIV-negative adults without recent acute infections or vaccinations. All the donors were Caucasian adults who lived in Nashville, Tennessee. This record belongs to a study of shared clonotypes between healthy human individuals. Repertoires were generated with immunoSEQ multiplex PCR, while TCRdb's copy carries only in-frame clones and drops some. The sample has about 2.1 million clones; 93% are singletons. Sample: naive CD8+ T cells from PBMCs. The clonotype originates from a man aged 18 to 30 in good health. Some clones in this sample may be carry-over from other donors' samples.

Here the CDR3 DNA reads TGTGCCACCAGCAGAGAGCAGCGGCTATCGAACACTGAAGCTTTCTTT. Amino acid sequence: CATSREQRLSNTEAFF. The rearrangement links TRBV15 to TRBJ1-1; no clear D. Trimming pared 0 bases from V and 1 base from J, leaving 12 bases between. The germline gives CDR1 LNHNV, CDR2 YYDKDF (reference sequence). This CDR3 has 16 amino acids.